Below are 8 T cell receptor beta chains sequenced from a single sample in a study of OX40 agonist ivuxolimab in advanced cancers. Assay: immunoSEQ multiplex PCR; the TCRdb copy retains only in-frame clones and omits some. The table shows 70,000 to 85,000 clones, with 75% to 95% occurring only once. Material: CD4+ or CD8+ T cells sorted from blood, obtained in a trial of the OX40 agonist ivuxolimab. Every receptor here comes from an adult with an advanced solid tumor such as melanoma, head and neck, liver or kidney cancer.

The chain links TRBV6-6 to TRBJ2-7; D might be TRBD1 or TRBD2, each matching 5 bases. The CDR3 is 13 amino acids. Looked up from germline, CDR1 is MNHNY and CDR2 is SVGAGI (reference sequence). Between the trimmed V and J ends, which lost 2 bases and 2 bases, there was a span of 7 bases. In DNA form, the CDR3 reads TGTGCCAGCAGTTACCGGGGCCCCTACGAGCAGTACTTC. Translating it yields CASSYRGPYEQYF.

The chain recombines TRBV7-9 with TRBJ2-7; D is undetermined. With 2 bases removed from V and 0 bases from J, the gap between germline ends came to 8 bases. This CDR3 has 14 residues. The germline V gene encodes CDR1 SEHNR and CDR2 FQNEAQ (reference sequence). The CDR3 region has the DNA TGTGCCAGCAGCTTAACTTACGGCTCCTACGAGCAGTACTTC. It encodes CASSLTYGSYEQYF.

J is TRBJ2-7 and V is TRBV7-2; D is unclear. V was clipped by 3 bases and J by 5 bases, with 11 bases between them. In germline, CDR1 is SGHTA, CDR2 FQGNSA. The CDR3 sequence is 13 residues long. CDR3 sequence (DNA): TGTGCCAGCAGCTTCCCCCCTCGGGACGAGCAGTACTTC. Its translation: CASSFPPRDEQYF.

V is TRBV10-3 and J is TRBJ2-1; 11 bases agree with TRBD2. V trimming: 4 bases; J trimming: 7 bases; junction bases outside the gene matches: 6. Germline lookup yields CDR1 ENHRY and CDR2 SYGVKD. CDR3 length: 15 residues. The DNA for the CDR3 is TGTGCCATCAGTGTAGCGGGAGGGGGGCTTAATGAGCAGTTCTTC. Amino acids: CAISVAGGGLNEQFF.

This chain uses TRBV5-4 with TRBJ1-2; D is ambiguous. Germline CDR1 reads SGHNT; CDR2 reads YYREEE (reference sequence). This CDR3 has 12 residues. The ends were cut back, 4 bases at V and 8 bases at J, with 12 bases in the middle. Here the CDR3 DNA reads TGTGCCAGCAGCACTCCGTTCTCCGGCTACACCTTC. Encoded protein: CASSTPFSGYTF.

The chain combines TRBV28 with TRBJ1-5; D possibly corresponds to TRBD1 (5 bases). Germline CDR1 MDHEN, CDR2 SYDVKM. The CDR3 length is 15 residues. Deletions cut 2 bases from V and 3 bases from J, with 11 bases between. The CDR3 coding sequence is TGTGCCAGCAGTTTAGGGCAGGGCCTCAATCAGCCCCAGCATTTT. It yields the protein CASSLGQGLNQPQHF.

V usage is TRBV29-1 and J usage is TRBJ2-7; either TRBD1 or TRBD2 may supply D (6 bases each). Germline V CDR1 and CDR2: SQVTM, ANQGSEA. This CDR3 has 13 amino acids. V lost 3 bases and J lost 4, with 13 bases in between. The CDR3 protein is CSVDITGRYEQYF. The CDR3 nucleotides are TGCAGCGTTGACATCACAGGGAGGTACGAGCAGTACTTC.

The rearrangement joins TRBV5-4 to TRBJ2-2, with 10 bases aligning to TRBD1. This CDR3 is built from 16 residues. Germline lookup yields CDR1 SGHNT and CDR2 YYREEE (reference sequence). The V segment lost 5 bases and the J segment 2 bases; nucleotides outside the gene matches: 6. CDR3 protein: CASSLTGGFNTGELFF. The CDR3 DNA follows: TGTGCCAGCAGTTTGACAGGGGGCTTTAACACCGGGGAGCTGTTTTTT.